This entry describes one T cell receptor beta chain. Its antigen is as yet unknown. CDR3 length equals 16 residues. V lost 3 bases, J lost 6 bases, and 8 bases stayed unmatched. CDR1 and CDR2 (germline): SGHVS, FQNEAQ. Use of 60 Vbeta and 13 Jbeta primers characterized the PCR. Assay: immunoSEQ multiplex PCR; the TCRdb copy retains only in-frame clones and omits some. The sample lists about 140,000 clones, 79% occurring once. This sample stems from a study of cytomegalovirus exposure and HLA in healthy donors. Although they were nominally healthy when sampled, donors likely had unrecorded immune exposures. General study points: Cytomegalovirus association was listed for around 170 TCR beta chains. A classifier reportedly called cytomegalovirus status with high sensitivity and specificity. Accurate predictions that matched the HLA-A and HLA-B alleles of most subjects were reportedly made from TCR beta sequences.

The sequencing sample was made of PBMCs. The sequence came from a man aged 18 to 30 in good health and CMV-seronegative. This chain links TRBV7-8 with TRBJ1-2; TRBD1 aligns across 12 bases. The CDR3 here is CASSLVRDRGLNGYTF. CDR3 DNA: TGTGCCAGCAGCTTGGTCCGGGACAGGGGGCTAAATGGCTACACCTTC.